This T cell receptor (beta chain) was sequenced for a study of Ad26.COV2.S vaccination and SARS-CoV-2 variants. About this clone: Its specificity is unknown.

Findings and limits, study-wide: Individuals receiving vaccine had higher spike-specific TCR breadth than placebo recipients did.

Here immunoSEQ multiplex PCR was the method, and the copy in TCRdb shows in-frame clones only, minus some. The repertoire holds about 350,000 clones, around 89% seen once, with just under 5% in the top ten. Treatment described: 15 to 20 received Ad26.COV2.S at low or high dose, single or two shots; roughly 5 received placebo; per-sample allocation not given. The samples were gathered on day 63 after the first injection of vaccine or placebo. Per germline, CDR1 SGHVS and CDR2 FQNEAQ. Trimming stripped 5 bases from V and 0 bases from J, with 14 bases between. This CDR3 contains 16 residues. V usage is TRBV7-8 and J usage is TRBJ1-3; D remains ambiguous. The sequenced sample was peripheral blood, obtained in a trial of Ad26.COV2.S vaccine versus placebo. This TCR came from a person aged 18-65 years who received the Ad26.COV2.S COVID-19 vaccine or a placebo. The chain's CDR3 is CASSPQTHISGNTIYF. In nucleotides, the CDR3 is TGTGCCAGCAGCCCGCAGACGCACATCTCTGGAAACACCATATATTTT.